This is a list of T cell receptor beta chains from one sample in a study of shared T cell receptors in the human thymus. Profiling relied on immunoSEQ multiplex PCR, and the TCRdb table lists in-frame clones only, not all of them. The sample yields fewer than 700,000 clones, approximately 88% seen once. This sample was also put to use in a study of human thymus T cells.

The source material was thymocytes. These receptors all come from a boy under two years old with a congenital heart defect. CDR3s include the opening cysteine and the closing phenylalanine or tryptophan. The D gene is left open where the match is weak. Size is omitted from some rows. Given values are once, few, many or a class for expanded clones.

d_gene,v_gene,abundance,j_gene,CDR3nt,CDR3aa
TRBD2,TRBV7-2,.,TRBJ2-1,TGTGCCAGCAGCCCCAGAGAACCTAGCGGGAAAGACAATGAGCAGTTCTTC,CASSPREPSGKDNEQFF
.,TRBV14,.,TRBJ2-7,TGTGCCAGCAGCCCCCGACAGCACTACGAGCAGTACTTC,CASSPRQHYEQYF
.,TRBV11-2,.,TRBJ2-3,TGTGCCAGCAGCTTAATCGACATCACAGATACGCAGTATTTT,CASSLIDITDTQYF
TRBD2,TRBV29-1,.,TRBJ2-1,TGCAGCGTTGCGGTACTAGCGGGAGGGAGTGAGCAGTTCTTC,CSVAVLAGGSEQFF
.,TRBV30,.,TRBJ1-6,TGTGCCTGGAGTGTAGAATTTGGGGACAATTATAATTCACCCCTCCACTTT,CAWSVEFGDNYNSPLHF
TRBD2,TRBV7-9,.,TRBJ2-1,TGTGCCAGCAGGCGGTCTAGCGGGAGATACTGGGAGCAGTTCTTC,CASRRSSGRYWEQFF
.,TRBV15,.,TRBJ1-5,TGTGCCACCAGCAGAGGTTACAATGGGCAGGGAGGTCCGCCCCAGCATTTT,CATSRGYNGQGGPPQHF
TRBD1,TRBV25-1,.,TRBJ1-4,TGTGCCAGCAGTGAATACGGGACAGGAGAAAAACTGTTTTTT,CASSEYGTGEKLFF
TRBD2,TRBV28,.,TRBJ2-3,TGTGCCAGCAGTTTGGAGAGCGGGAGAACAGATACGCAGTATTTT,CASSLESGRTDTQYF
.,TRBV5-1,.,TRBJ2-1,TGCGCCAGCAGCTTGATAAACTTCAACAATGAGCAGTTCTTC,CASSLINFNNEQFF
TRBD2,TRBV7-8,.,TRBJ2-3,TGTGCCAGCAGCCCCCCGGGGGGGGAAGGGAGTACAGATACGCAGTATTTT,CASSPPGGEGSTDTQYF
TRBD1,TRBV14,.,TRBJ2-7,TGTGCCAGCAGCCAAACTGGGACAGGGGTTAGCTCCTACGAGCAGTACTTC,CASSQTGTGVSSYEQYF
.,TRBV4-2,.,TRBJ2-5,TGTGCCAGCAGCCAATTCACAGACCGAGAGACCCAGTACTTC,CASSQFTDRETQYF
.,TRBV4-1,.,TRBJ2-1,TGCGCCAGCAGCCATCGAGAGGGGGCCTACAATGAGCAGTTCTTC,CASSHREGAYNEQFF
TRBD2,TRBV6-1,.,TRBJ2-5,TGTGCCAGCAGTGAAGAACTAGCGGAGAGCCCGACCCAGTACTTC,CASSEELAESPTQYF
TRBD2,TRBV30,.,TRBJ2-7,TGTGCCTGGAACACCCGTGGACTAGCAGATTACGAGCAGTACTTC,CAWNTRGLADYEQYF
TRBD1,TRBV29-1,.,TRBJ2-3,TGCAGCGTTGAAGGCGGGGGATCGGGACAGGGGGGAAATACGCAGTATTTT,CSVEGGGSGQGGNTQYF
.,TRBV5-6,.,TRBJ2-2,TGTGCCAGCAGCTTGAGGGACAAGAACACCGGGGAGCTGTTTTTT,CASSLRDKNTGELFF
TRBD1,TRBV30,.,TRBJ2-7,TGTGCCGGGAAACAGGGGGCAGACGAGCAGTACTTC,CAGKQGADEQYF
TRBD2,TRBV5-1,.,TRBJ2-7,TGCGCCAGCAGCTTGAGCCCCCGGGGGTTAGCGGGAACCTACGAGCAGTACTTC,CASSLSPRGLAGTYEQYF
.,TRBV27,.,TRBJ2-7,TGTGCCAGCAGTTTTAACAGGGTTCCACCTCCCGAGCAGTACTTC,CASSFNRVPPPEQYF
.,TRBV7-8,once,TRBJ2-2,TGTGCCAGCAGCCCCAACGGGAGTACCGGGGAGCTGTTTTTT,CASSPNGSTGELFF
.,TRBV5-4,once,TRBJ1-1,TGTGCCAGCAGCTTGGGGGGAGCGAACACTGAAGCTTTCTTT,CASSLGGANTEAFF
TRBD2,TRBV29-1,.,TRBJ2-6,TGCAGCGTCATTCCAGCGGGAACGGGTTCCGGGGCCAACGTCCTGACTTTC,CSVIPAGTGSGANVLTF
.,TRBV7-8,few,TRBJ2-7,TGTGCCAGTTCCCATTTGGGCCACGGCGAGCAGTACTTC,CASSHLGHGEQYF
TRBD2,TRBV7-9,.,TRBJ2-7,TGTGCCAGCAGCTTTGGACTAGGAATGGGCTACGAGCAGTACTTC,CASSFGLGMGYEQYF
.,TRBV4-3,.,TRBJ2-3,TGCGCCAGCAGCCAAGGGACTCCAGATACGCAGTATTTT,CASSQGTPDTQYF
.,TRBV9,once,TRBJ1-4,TGTGCCAGCAGCGCCGTTCTCAGTGGGAGTAATGAAAAACTGTTTTTT,CASSAVLSGSNEKLFF
TRBD1,TRBV11-2,once,TRBJ1-4,TGTGCCAGCAGCTTCCAGGACAGGGGTGAAAAACTGTTTTTT,CASSFQDRGEKLFF
TRBD1,TRBV19,.,TRBJ2-7,TGTGCCAGTAGCCAGGGGGACAGGGGCCTCGACGAGCAGTACTTC,CASSQGDRGLDEQYF
TRBD1,TRBV30,once,TRBJ1-2,TGTGCCTGGCCGGACAGGGGGTATAATGGCTACACCTTC,CAWPDRGYNGYTF
.,TRBV5-4,few,TRBJ1-2,TGTGCCAGCAGCAGTGGACAGCCCCTCTATGGCTACACCTTC,CASSSGQPLYGYTF
TRBD2,TRBV5-4,.,TRBJ2-3,TGTGCCAGCAGCTTGGGGGGACTAGCGGGAGATGGAGATACGCAGTATTTT,CASSLGGLAGDGDTQYF
TRBD2,TRBV11-3,.,TRBJ2-5,TGTGCCAGCAGCTTAGCCGAGAGGGACGGGGGGGAGACCCAGTACTTC,CASSLAERDGGETQYF
.,TRBV28,.,TRBJ1-2,TGTGCCAGCACCACCCCCCGGACACCCCGCTATGGCTACACCTTC,CASTTPRTPRYGYTF
.,TRBV14,once,TRBJ2-7,TGTGCCAGCAGCCAAAGGCAGGGCTCCTACGAGCAGTACTTC,CASSQRQGSYEQYF
TRBD1,TRBV29-1,.,TRBJ2-7,TGCAGCGTCCGACTCCAGGACAGGGCCTACGAGCAGTACTTC,CSVRLQDRAYEQYF
.,TRBV7-2,.,TRBJ2-3,TGTGCCAGCAGCTACGGGATCTTCACAGATACGCAGTATTTT,CASSYGIFTDTQYF
TRBD1,TRBV6-1,few,TRBJ2-2,TGTGCCAGCAGTGAAGCCGGGACAGGGGACACCGGGGAGCTGTTTTTT,CASSEAGTGDTGELFF
.,TRBV7-9,once,TRBJ1-1,TGTGCCAGCAGCTTACCGGGGTACACTGAAGCTTTCTTT,CASSLPGYTEAFF
.,TRBV5-1,.,TRBJ2-1,TGCGCCAGCAGCTTGTCCGGGGGCTCCTACAATGAGCAGTTCTTC,CASSLSGGSYNEQFF
TRBD2,TRBV11-2,.,TRBJ2-2,TGTGCCAGCAGCTTAGCTAGCGGGAGGGAGGCCGGGGAGCTGTTTTTT,CASSLASGREAGELFF
TRBD1,TRBV4-1,.,TRBJ2-1,TGCGCCAGCAGCCAAGATCAGGGACAGGGCTATCGGCTACCGCCAAACAATGAGCAGTTCTTC,CASSQDQGQGYRLPPNNEQFF
TRBD2,TRBV10-2,.,TRBJ2-3,TGCGCCAGCAGCCCGGCGGTGGGCGGGAGGGCCTCTGGCACAGATACGCAGTATTTT,CASSPAVGGRASGTDTQYF
.,TRBV10-3,.,TRBJ2-3,TGTGCCATCAGTGAGCGGGAGCTTATCACAGATACGCAGTATTTT,CAISERELITDTQYF